This T cell receptor beta chain was recovered during a study of CD8 T cells in ankylosing spondylitis. The study, taken as a whole, reports: Earlier authors reported some of these motif variants in reactive arthritis synovial fluid and blood. Reported data indicate significant enrichment of disease-linked clones within matched ankylosing spondylitis synovial fluid.

This clonotype was counted at least ten times. What it binds is unknown. Trimming took 6 bases from V and 1 from J, leaving 7 bases between them. CDR3 length: 13 residues. TCR beta libraries were made by quantitative 5'-RACE with molecular barcodes. Using its own MiXCR run on the 5' RACE reads, TCRdb lists one record per CDR3 protein. The repertoire has around 120,000 distinct CDR3 sequences, approximately 14% of them found once; the top ten carry 2.5% to 3.5%. This clonotype was obtained from a female donor with ankylosing spondylitis or in good health (not recorded which). The V call is TRBV12-3 or TRBV12-4, the J call TRBJ2-1; the D gene is possibly TRBD1 (5 bases). Sequenced material: blood, either unsorted or a sorted T cell fraction (not recorded which). The CDR3 sequence: CASSQGSYNEQFF. CDR3 coding DNA: TGTGCCAGCAGCCAGGGTTCCTACAATGAGCAGTTCTTC.